This T cell receptor beta chain was sequenced in a study of OX40 agonist ivuxolimab in advanced cancers. Study summary: Patient treatment consisted of intravenous ivuxolimab administration every 2 weeks at 0.01 to 10 mg/kg. Three patients, one with hepatocellular carcinoma and two with cutaneous melanoma, achieved partial responses.

About this clone itself: Its specificity is unknown.

Study-level findings and limits: The study found that CD8+ T cells averaged more expanded clones than CD4+.

The assay was immunoSEQ multiplex PCR, and TCRdb's table has in-frame clones only and misses some. The sample shows around 46,000 clones, roughly 90% of them seen only once. Blood sampling took place at baseline, cycle 4 day 1, and cycle 7 day 1. V was clipped by 2 bases and J by 0 bases; unmatched bases: 6. Germline CDR1 and CDR2: MNHEY and SMNVEV (reference sequence). The CDR3 extends over 17 amino acids. The chain uses TRBV27 and TRBJ2-2; TRBD1 matches at 7 bases. The sample in question was CD4+ or CD8+ T cells sorted from blood, obtained in a trial of the OX40 agonist ivuxolimab. This sequence was found in an adult with an advanced solid tumor such as melanoma, head and neck, liver or kidney cancer. The CDR3 DNA reads TGTGCCAGCAGTTTACTTTTAGGGACAGCGAACACCGGGGAGCTGTTTTTT. This translates into CASSLLLGTANTGELFF.